One sample yielded the 18 T cell receptor beta chains listed below, sequenced in a study of OX40 agonist ivuxolimab in advanced cancers. Sequenced by immunoSEQ multiplex PCR; TCRdb stores in-frame clones only, minus some. This sample has around 56,000 clones; around nine tenths occur once, and the top ten carry around 1.5%. Sequences were derived from CD4+ or CD8+ T cells sorted from blood, sampled in a trial of the OX40 agonist ivuxolimab. The receptors derive from an adult with an advanced solid tumor such as melanoma, head and neck, liver or kidney cancer.

V gene TRBV9 combines with J gene TRBJ1-2; 8 nucleotides match TRBD1. Germline V gene sequence: CDR1 SGDLS, CDR2 YYNGEE. The CDR3 extends over 14 amino acids. Trimming at V came to 5 bases and at J to 4 bases, leaving 7 bases not matched to a gene. CDR3 sequence: CASRAGTGVYGYTF. CDR3 in DNA: TGTGCCAGCAGGGCCGGGACAGGAGTCTATGGCTACACCTTC.

The rearrangement joins TRBV13 to TRBJ2-1; TRBD2 matches 9 bases. Trimming removed 5 bases from V and 2 bases from J; junction bases left unmatched: 1. Germline V gene data show CDR1 as PRHDT and CDR2 as FYEKMQ (reference sequence). The CDR3 is made up of 14 amino acids. CDR3 protein: CASSRTSAYNEQFF. The DNA for the CDR3 is TGTGCCAGCAGCAGGACTAGCGCCTACAATGAGCAGTTCTTC.

The V call is TRBV5-1, the J call TRBJ2-7; D is perhaps TRBD1 (6 bases). This CDR3 has 13 amino acids. CDR1 SGHRS and CDR2 YFSETQ come from the germline V gene. Trimming shortened V by 4 bases and J by 5 bases, and 13 bases separated the two germline ends. The CDR3 is CASSLGARDEQYF. The CDR3 DNA reads TGCGCCAGCAGCCTGGGGGCCAGGGACGAGCAGTACTTC. The full variable domain, in which reference TRBV5-1 and TRBJ2-7 provide the parts outside the CDR3, is KAGVTQTPRYLIKTRGQQVTLSCSPISGHRSVSWYQQTPGQGLQFLFEYFSETQRNKGNFPGRFSGRQFSNSRSEMNVSTLELGDSALYLCASSLGARDEQYFGPGTRLTVT.

The chain is built from TRBV6-1 and TRBJ1-2; no firm D call. CDR1 and CDR2 (germline): MNHNS, SASEGT. V dropped 7 bases and J dropped 2 bases, with 11 bases sitting between them. The CDR3 length is 13 residues. The CDR3 is CASTLAANYGYTF. CDR3 nucleotide sequence: TGTGCCAGCACTTTGGCAGCCAACTATGGCTACACCTTC.

The chain carries TRBV18 and TRBJ2-3, with 8 bases lining up with TRBD2. Looked up from germline, CDR1 is KGHSH and CDR2 is LQKENI. This CDR3 is built from 18 residues. V gave up 2 bases and J gave up 2 bases; unmatched junction bases: 12. CDR3 nucleotides: TGTGCCAGCTCACCATGGAACGGGGGGGCCGCTCACACAGATACGCAGTATTTT. Residues: CASSPWNGGAAHTDTQYF. The variable domain in full, with the rest retrieved from reference TRBV18 and TRBJ2-3, is NAGVMQNPRHLVRRRGQEARLRCSPMKGHSHVYWYRQLPEEGLKFMVYLQKENIIDESGMPKERFSAEFPKEGPSILRIQQVVRGDSAAYFCASSPWNGGAAHTDTQYFGPGTRLTVL.

The chain is built from TRBV5-1 and TRBJ2-5; 8 nucleotides agree with TRBD2. CDR1 and CDR2 (germline): SGHRS, YFSETQ. The V and J ends lost 3 bases and 5 bases, in that order; junction bases with no gene match: 6. The CDR3 loop spans 14 amino acids. Here the CDR3 DNA reads TGCGCCAGCAGCTGGACTAGCACTGGGGAGACCCAGTACTTC. Amino acids: CASSWTSTGETQYF.

The chain employs TRBV6-5 and TRBJ2-3; D not certain. V was clipped by 0 bases and J by 0 bases, with 7 bases between them. Germline V gene data show CDR1 as MNHEY and CDR2 as SVGAGI. The CDR3 runs 15 residues. CDR3 protein: CASSYSGLSTDTQYF. Written as DNA, the CDR3 is TGTGCCAGCAGTTACTCGGGGTTGAGCACAGATACGCAGTATTTT.

This clone was detected once. This sequence joins TRBV10-3 and TRBJ2-1; D is ambiguous. Germline assignment: CDR1 ENHRY and CDR2 SYGVKD. V dropped 4 bases and J dropped 8 bases, with 15 bases sitting between them. The CDR3 runs 14 residues. For the CDR3, the DNA is TGTGCCATCAGTGTTGGCGCCGGCCGGGATGAGCAGTTCTTC. Amino acid sequence: CAISVGAGRDEQFF.

The chain carries TRBV6-5 and TRBJ2-4; 12 bases match TRBD2. J lost 6 bases, V lost 6 bases, and 6 bases had no gene match. The CDR3 has 15 residues. Germline CDR1 is MNHEY and CDR2 is SVGAGI. As DNA, the CDR3 is TGTGCCAGCAGCCCTAGCGGGGGGGCTCGAAACATTCAGTACTTC. Amino acid sequence: CASSPSGGARNIQYF.

This chain links TRBV4-1 with TRBJ1-1, with 7 bases matching TRBD1. Germline CDR1 and CDR2: MGHRA and YSYEKL. The CDR3 loop spans 13 amino acids. Trimming at V came to 6 bases and at J to 10 bases, leaving 11 bases not matched to a gene. The CDR3 nucleotides are TGCGCCAGCAGACCGACAGGGCATCCCCGAGCTTTCTTT. Its translation: CASRPTGHPRAFF.

This clone was seen a single time. The chain has TRBV27 and TRBJ1-2; D ambiguous. V dropped 5 bases and J dropped 5 bases, with 15 bases sitting between them. This CDR3 contains 14 residues. The germline V gene encodes CDR1 MNHEY and CDR2 SMNVEV (reference sequence). The CDR3 DNA sequence: TGTGCCAGCAGTCGGGCCTCCCCCCCTTATGGCTACACCTTC. Translated: CASSRASPPYGYTF.

The chain links TRBV18 to TRBJ2-1, with D unresolved. Germline V gene sequence: CDR1 KGHSH, CDR2 LQKENI. This CDR3 comprises 14 residues. Deletions cut 0 bases from V and 4 bases from J, with 7 bases between. The CDR3 DNA follows: TGTGCCAGCTCACCACCGTCTGGATACAATGAGCAGTTCTTC. Protein sequence: CASSPPSGYNEQFF. Together with reference TRBV18 and TRBJ2-1, the CDR3 gives the full variable domain: NAGVMQNPRHLVRRRGQEARLRCSPMKGHSHVYWYRQLPEEGLKFMVYLQKENIIDESGMPKERFSAEFPKEGPSILRIQQVVRGDSAAYFCASSPPSGYNEQFFGPGTRLTVL.

V is TRBV9 and J is TRBJ2-7; D may be TRBD2 (6 bases). The V end was cut by 4 bases, the J end by 2 bases, with 19 bases between. The CDR3 is 16 amino acids. In germline, CDR1 is SGDLS, CDR2 YYNGEE. Here the CDR3 DNA reads TGTGCCAGCAGCCCTCAGGGCGGGGCGCAGGCCTACGAGCAGTACTTC. It codes for CASSPQGGAQAYEQYF.

The V and J genes are TRBV7-2 and TRBJ1-5; 7 positions match TRBD1. CDR1 SGHTA and CDR2 FQGNSA come from the germline V gene. This CDR3 is 15 amino acids long. Trimming removed 2 bases from V and 4 bases from J; junction bases left unmatched: 5. The CDR3 reads CASSLLGQTNQPQHF. The CDR3 DNA reads as TGTGCCAGCAGCTTATTGGGACAGACAAATCAGCCCCAGCATTTT.

The CDR3 loop is CASSPRTAGGEQFF. The CDR3 nucleotides are TGCGCCAGCAGCCCCCGAACAGCGGGGGGTGAGCAGTTCTTC. The chain employs TRBV5-1 and TRBJ2-1; 9 nucleotides line up with TRBD2. Trimming cost V 4 bases and J 9 bases; bases outside gene matches: 8. The CDR3 spans 14 residues. Looked up from germline, CDR1 is SGHRS and CDR2 is YFSETQ.

The rearrangement joins TRBV5-1 to TRBJ2-2; 8 bases align to TRBD1. Trimming removed 5 bases from V and 2 bases from J; junction bases left unmatched: 2. From germline, CDR1 is SGHRS and CDR2 YFSETQ. This CDR3 is 14 amino acids long. This CDR3 is CASSGQGNTGELFF. In DNA form, the CDR3 reads TGCGCCAGCAGTGGACAGGGTAACACCGGGGAGCTGTTTTTT.

V usage is TRBV19 and J usage is TRBJ2-1; TRBD1 matches 9 bases. J was trimmed by 8 bases and V by 4 bases; bases with no gene match: 12. Germline loops: CDR1 LNHDA, CDR2 SQIVND (reference sequence). This CDR3 contains 16 residues. CDR3 bases: TGTGCCAGTAGTAGCTTCGGACAGGGGAGACGGTATGAGCAGTTCTTC. Amino acids: CASSSFGQGRRYEQFF.

The chain combines TRBV18 with TRBJ2-5, with unresolved D. The CDR3 length is 13 residues. V was cut by 8 bases and J by 1 base, with 11 bases left in between. Germline assignment: CDR1 KGHSH and CDR2 LQKENI. This CDR3 is CASLMMPQETQYF. The CDR3 coding sequence is TGTGCCAGCCTGATGATGCCCCAAGAGACCCAGTACTTC. Variable domain in full (rest from reference TRBV18 and TRBJ2-5): NAGVMQNPRHLVRRRGQEARLRCSPMKGHSHVYWYRQLPEEGLKFMVYLQKENIIDESGMPKERFSAEFPKEGPSILRIQQVVRGDSAAYFCASLMMPQETQYFGPGTRLLVL.